The present TCR beta chain was sequenced within a study of cytomegalovirus exposure and HLA in healthy donors. General study points: The study listed approximately 170 cytomegalovirus-associated TCR beta chains. The study carried out a later analysis of TCR beta sequences. It associated some 17,000 of them with specific HLA alleles at a false discovery rate of 0.05.

About this clone itself: Its target is not known.

V shed 8 bases and J shed 3 bases, with 12 bases lying between them. The germline CDR1 and CDR2 sequences are ENHRY and SYGVKD. There are 13 residues in the CDR3. The PCR used 60 Vbeta and 13 Jbeta primers. Here immunoSEQ multiplex PCR was the method, and the copy in TCRdb shows in-frame clones only, minus some. This table lists tens of thousands of clones. The receptor was derived from a woman in her twenties or thirties in good health and CMV-seronegative. The chain uses TRBV10-3 and TRBJ2-3; D perhaps matches TRBD1 (5 bases). Source material: PBMCs. CDR3 in amino acids: CAIRQIITDTQYF. For the CDR3, the DNA is TGTGCCATCCGACAGATCATTACAGATACGCAGTATTTT.